This TCR beta chain was captured by sequencing in a study of T-cell reconstitution after alpha-beta-depleted transplantation in children. Unique molecular identifiers were incorporated into the prepared TCRbeta library. TCRdb re-called the PCR reads through MiXCR, storing one row per CDR3 protein. This sample has approximately 590,000 distinct CDR3 sequences, with 10% found just once. This clonotype was obtained from a human donor who donated a stem cell graft to a child with acute myeloid leukemia. The sample was PBMCs from the stem cell graft donor, taken from the stem cell graft.

CDR3 amino acids: CASTKYGSPPRGEQYF. CDR3 DNA: TGCGCCAGCACCAAGTACGGGAGCCCTCCGCGGGGGGAGCAGTACTTC. The chain couples TRBV5-1 to TRBJ2-7; TRBD2 aligns across 7 bases. The CDR3 extends over 16 amino acids. Trimming cost V 6 bases and J 7 bases; bases outside gene matches: 19. Germline V gene sequence: CDR1 SGHRS, CDR2 YFSETQ.